The next 24 T cell receptor beta chains were all read from a single sample in a study of blood T cell repertoires in COVID-19. Profiling relied on immunoSEQ multiplex PCR, and the TCRdb table lists in-frame clones only, not all of them. The sample consists of over 200,000 clones, around 86% of them appearing once. Material for sequencing was peripheral blood. The source is a man older than 75 with acute or convalescent COVID-19.

The chain carries TRBV27 and TRBJ2-7, with 9 bases that match TRBD2. The V and J ends lost 9 bases and 6 bases, in that order; junction bases with no gene match: 21. Germline V gene lookup returns CDR1 MNHEY and CDR2 SMNVEV (reference sequence). The CDR3 loop spans 17 amino acids. In DNA, the CDR3 is TGTGCCAGTCGCGGCCTTGGTAGCGGGGGAGTCGGGGGCGAGCAGTACGTC. Encoded protein: CASRGLGSGGVGGEQYV.

This chain uses TRBV6-1 with TRBJ2-7, with TRBD1 identical over 8 bases. Germline trimming cut 1 base from V and 4 bases from J; bases unmatched to any gene: 6. CDR3 size: 15 residues. Germline lookup yields CDR1 MNHNS and CDR2 SASEGT. The CDR3 is CASSEGAGGFYEQYF. The CDR3 DNA sequence: TGTGCCAGCAGTGAAGGGGCAGGGGGCTTTTACGAGCAGTACTTC.

This clone was recorded only once. The chain joins TRBV2 to TRBJ1-4, with D possibly TRBD1 on 6 matching bases. The CDR3 has 17 amino acids. Trimming removed 2 bases at V and 0 bases at J, with 13 bases between. Germline CDR1 and CDR2: SNHLY and FYNNEI. The CDR3 here is CASSERGRGATNEKLFF. As DNA, the CDR3 is TGTGCCAGCAGTGAAAGGGGCAGGGGTGCAACTAATGAAAAACTGTTTTTT.

The chain employs TRBV15 and TRBJ2-7; maybe TRBD2 (7 bases). Trimming shortened V by 0 bases and J by 3 bases, and 18 bases separated the two germline ends. The CDR3 length is 17 residues. In germline, CDR1 is LNHNV, CDR2 YYDKDF (reference sequence). The CDR3 sequence is CATSRDYGGGDNYEQYF. As DNA, the CDR3 is TGTGCCACCAGCAGAGATTACGGAGGGGGGGACAACTACGAGCAGTACTTC.

The J gene is TRBJ2-7, the V gene TRBV3-1 (or the pseudogene TRBV3-2), with a tentative D call TRBD1 (6 bases). Germline values: CDR1 LGHDT, CDR2 YNNKEL (reference sequence). Trimming took off 2 bases at V and 1 base at J, with 12 bases between the two ends. The CDR3 consists of 15 residues. The CDR3 is CASSQTGTSSYEQYF. The CDR3 bases are TGTGCCAGCAGCCAAACCGGGACATCGTCCTACGAGCAGTACTTC.

This clone appeared once. The chain recombines TRBV28 with TRBJ2-1; TRBD1 agrees at 8 bases. Losses at the gene ends were 5 bases for V and 6 bases for J; bases not matched to a gene: 9. CDR1 is MDHEN, CDR2 SYDVKM, per germline. This CDR3 region has 15 residues. Here the CDR3 reads CASSVRGQGSNEQFF. The CDR3 DNA sequence: TGTGCCAGCAGTGTACGTGGACAGGGAAGCAATGAGCAGTTCTTC.

The rearrangement joins TRBV7-2 to TRBJ2-3; D unclear. V was pared by 2 bases and J by 2 bases, with 8 bases between. Germline CDR1 SGHTA, CDR2 FQGNSA. The CDR3 spans 14 residues. CDR3 region: CASSLNGVTDTQYF. In DNA form, the CDR3 reads TGTGCCAGCAGCTTAAACGGAGTCACAGATACGCAGTATTTT. Using reference TRBV7-2 and TRBJ2-3 for the parts outside the CDR3, the full variable domain is GAGVSQSPSNKVTEKGKDVELRCDPISGHTALYWYRQSLGQGLEFLIYFQGNSAPDKSGLPSDRFSAERTGGSVSTLTIQRTQQEDSAVYLCASSLNGVTDTQYFGPGTRLTVL.

The gene calls are TRBV29-1 and TRBJ1-4; D gene unclear. Germline-derived CDR1 and CDR2 are SQVTM and ANQGSEA. V was pared by 4 bases and J by 7 bases, with 7 bases between. The CDR3 is 11 amino acids. In DNA form, the CDR3 reads TGCAGCGTTGTGGAGGTTGAAAAACTGTTTTTT. Translated: CSVVEVEKLFF.

CDR3 nucleotide sequence: TGTGCTAGTGGTTTAGGACACCTCAATGAGCAGTTCTTC. Protein product: CASGLGHLNEQFF. The genes are TRBV12-5 and TRBJ2-1, with D possibly being TRBD1 (5 bases). Germline V gives CDR1 LGHNT, CDR2 FRNRAP. This CDR3 is 13 amino acids long. Trimming pared 3 bases from V and 6 bases from J, leaving 9 bases between.

The rearrangement uses TRBV7-8 and TRBJ2-3, with 10 bases that match TRBD2. V was pared by 5 bases and J by 8 bases, with 13 bases of the junction left unmatched. The germline gives CDR1 SGHVS, CDR2 FQNEAQ. The CDR3 totals 16 residues. CDR3 loop: CASSGSGTSATTTQYF. The DNA of the CDR3 is TGTGCCAGCAGCGGATCCGGGACTAGCGCTACTACTACGCAGTATTTT.

This clone was found a few times. The chain has TRBV9 and TRBJ1-5, with 8 bases matching TRBD1. Germline lookup yields CDR1 SGDLS and CDR2 YYNGEE. V gave up 4 bases and J gave up 2 bases; unmatched junction bases: 5. The CDR3 has 15 amino acids. The CDR3 loop is CASSTTGEGNQPQHF. In nucleotides, the CDR3 is TGTGCCAGCAGCACGACAGGGGAGGGCAATCAGCCCCAGCATTTT.

This clone was seen a single time. The chain carries TRBV19 and TRBJ1-5, with a weak D call TRBD1 (5 bases). Germline CDR1 is LNHDA and CDR2 is SQIVND (reference sequence). The CDR3 runs 16 residues. V lost 6 bases, J lost 6 bases, and 21 bases lay in between. DNA for the CDR3: TGTGCCAGTAGACCCCGGGGACTAAGGGACGTTCAGCCCCAGCATTTT. It encodes CASRPRGLRDVQPQHF. Drawing the rest from reference TRBV19 and TRBJ1-5, the complete variable domain is DGGITQSPKYLFRKEGQNVTLSCEQNLNHDAMYWYRQDPGQGLRLIYYSQIVNDFQKGDIAEGYSVSREKKESFPLTVTSAQKNPTAFYLCASRPRGLRDVQPQHFGDGTRLSIL.

The chain links TRBV9 to TRBJ1-6; D remains unclear. Germline loops: CDR1 SGDLS, CDR2 YYNGEE. V lost 4 bases and J lost 10, with 15 bases in between. The CDR3 is made up of 14 amino acids. CDR3 DNA sequence: TGTGCCAGCAGCAACCAAACGAGGGTCTCACCCCTCCACTTT. Translating it yields CASSNQTRVSPLHF.

There are many counts of this clone. The DNA for the CDR3 is TGTGCCAGCAGTGAAGGGTGGGCAGGTATTGCAACTAATGAAAAACTGTTTTTT. It is translated as CASSEGWAGIATNEKLFF. The chain combines TRBV6-1 with TRBJ1-4; D not resolved. CDR1 is MNHNS and CDR2 is SASEGT in the germline V gene. This CDR3 has 18 amino acids. Deletions cut 1 base from V and 0 bases from J, with 15 bases between.

This clone was seen a single time. The chain recombines TRBV7-2 with TRBJ1-6; TRBD1 agrees at 7 bases. CDR3 length: 16 residues. CDR1 is SGHTA and CDR2 is FQGNSA in the germline V gene. V was pared by 5 bases and J by 6 bases, with 10 bases of the junction left unmatched. The CDR3 bases are TGTGCCAGCAGCACCGACAGGGTAGGGGCTAATTCACCCCTCCACTTT. Translated: CASSTDRVGANSPLHF.

Comment on this clone: The same CDR3 also results from other DNA sequences found in this sample. The J gene is TRBJ2-7, the V gene TRBV2, with 10 bases aligning to TRBD1. Germline V gene sequence: CDR1 SNHLY, CDR2 FYNNEI. This CDR3 has 14 residues. With 7 bases clipped from V and 4 bases from J, the junction kept 7 bases outside the gene matches. In DNA form, the CDR3 reads TGTGCCAGCAAGACCGGGACAGGGGTATACGAGCAGTACTTC. Translating gives CASKTGTGVYEQYF.

The genes are TRBV27 and TRBJ2-2, with 9 positions matching TRBD2. Germline CDR1 MNHEY, CDR2 SMNVEV (reference sequence). The length of the CDR3 is 15 residues. V dropped 10 bases and J dropped 5; count of bases not matched to a gene: 11. CDR3 nucleotide sequence: TGTGCCACCCGTAGGCTAGCGGGAATTACCGGGGAGCTGTTTTTT. Protein: CATRRLAGITGELFF.

The V and J genes are TRBV19 and TRBJ2-7; 9 positions agree with TRBD1. V shed 5 bases, J shed 6 bases, and the junction held 17 bases outside the gene matches. The CDR3 consists of 17 residues. The germline V gene encodes CDR1 LNHDA and CDR2 SQIVND (reference sequence). The CDR3 sequence: CASSHSSGTGKLTEQYF. The CDR3 coding sequence is TGTGCCAGTAGTCATTCATCCGGGACAGGGAAGCTGACCGAGCAGTACTTC.

V gene TRBV18 combines with J gene TRBJ2-3; TRBD2 matches at 7 bases. J was trimmed by 1 base and V by 0 bases; bases with no gene match: 4. There are 16 residues in the CDR3. Germline V gene lookup returns CDR1 KGHSH and CDR2 LQKENI. CDR3 bases: TGTGCCAGCTCACCACCGACGGGGGGTGGCACAGATACGCAGTATTTT. It specifies CASSPPTGGGTDTQYF.

The chain uses TRBV19 and TRBJ1-5; possibly TRBD1 for D (6 bases). The CDR3 length is 15 residues. V lost 7 bases to trimming and J lost 0 bases, with 13 bases between them. Germline CDR1 is LNHDA and CDR2 is SQIVND (reference sequence). The CDR3 sequence is CASITQGHSNQPQHF. The CDR3 region has the DNA TGTGCCAGTATCACACAGGGTCATAGCAATCAGCCCCAGCATTTT.

The chain links TRBV4-3 to TRBJ1-2; TRBD1 agrees at 7 bases. The CDR3 has 19 residues. Germline V gene lookup returns CDR1 LGHNA and CDR2 YSLEER. V was pared by 0 bases and J by 6 bases, with 19 bases of the junction left unmatched. CDR3 DNA sequence: TGCGCCAGCAGCCAAGATTTGGTAGGGCGCGAGGGGGCGGACAATGGCTACACCTTC. As protein: CASSQDLVGREGADNGYTF.

This rearrangement joins TRBV12-5 to TRBJ1-3; 9 bases are a match to TRBD1. J lost 2 bases, V lost 4 bases, and 3 bases had no gene match. This CDR3 contains 15 residues. From germline, CDR1 is LGHNT and CDR2 FRNRAP. The CDR3 DNA reads TGTGCTAGTGGTTGGAGGACAGGGGCTGGAAACACCATATATTTT. It yields the protein CASGWRTGAGNTIYF.

The sample holds one count of this clone. The genes are TRBV27 and TRBJ1-1; tentatively, D is TRBD1 (5 bases). The CDR3 length is 13 residues. V lost 6 bases and J 10 bases, leaving 18 bases between the germline ends. CDR1 is MNHEY and CDR2 is SMNVEV in the germline V gene (reference sequence). The CDR3: CASRPPGQIGAFF. CDR3 coding DNA: TGTGCCAGCAGACCCCCTGGACAAATAGGAGCTTTCTTT.

This chain joins TRBV6-5 and TRBJ2-3; 9 bases map to TRBD1. CDR1 MNHEY and CDR2 SVGAGI come from the germline V gene. Unmatched junction bases numbered 5, after V lost 0 bases and J lost 4 bases. CDR3 length: 16 amino acids. CDR3 DNA sequence: TGTGCCAGCAGTTACTCCGGGACAGGGCTGTCAGATACGCAGTATTTT. Its protein product is CASSYSGTGLSDTQYF.